This record concerns one T cell receptor (beta chain) sequence. Its antigen is still unknown. The sample originates from a study of human versus mouse CDR3 diversity and MHC coevolution. General study findings and limits: On average, humans showed more CDR3 deletions and insertions than mice.

This table comes from immunoSEQ multiplex PCR, and its TCRdb copy is limited to in-frame clones, with some not included. Among around 77,000 clones listed, 85% to 95% were seen once. Sequencing was carried out using naive CD4+ T cells from blood. The subset was: CD45RO-negative CD62L-positive naive CD4 T cells. This sequence originates from a person aged 25 to 69 in good health.

The CDR3 coding sequence is TGTGCCATCAGTGACCGTACGGCCTACGAGCAGTACTTC. Protein sequence: CAISDRTAYEQYF. This chain uses TRBV10-3 with TRBJ2-7; D is uncertain. The CDR3 spans 13 residues. The germline gives CDR1 ENHRY, CDR2 SYGVKD. V lost 3 bases and J lost 2, with 8 bases in between.